Below are 30 T cell receptor beta chains sequenced from a single sample in a study of blood T cell repertoires in COVID-19. Clones were read by immunoSEQ multiplex PCR, and TCRdb kept only the in-frame ones, dropping some. The table lists about 240,000 clones, around 90% of them singletons. The material sequenced was peripheral blood. The receptor source for this set is a man aged 55 to 70 who had recovered from COVID-19.

V gene TRBV2 combines with J gene TRBJ2-2; tentatively, D is TRBD1 (6 bases). Looked up from germline, CDR1 is SNHLY and CDR2 is FYNNEI. The CDR3 has 16 residues. The V end lost 8 bases, the J end lost 1 base, and 17 bases lay between the germline ends. CDR3 in amino acids: CASGKDSVRNTGELFF. The DNA for the CDR3 is TGTGCCAGCGGTAAGGACAGCGTTCGGAACACCGGGGAGCTGTTTTTT.

The rearrangement joins TRBV10-3 to TRBJ1-1; tentative D call: TRBD1 (5 bases). Between the trimmed V and J ends, which lost 5 bases and 4 bases, there was a span of 14 bases. This CDR3 is built from 14 residues. Germline assignment: CDR1 ENHRY and CDR2 SYGVKD. The CDR3 loop reads CAISRGGAGTEAFF. The CDR3 DNA reads as TGTGCCATCAGTAGGGGAGGAGCGGGCACTGAAGCTTTCTTT.

This clone was detected a few times. The genes are TRBV27 and TRBJ1-5; D is perhaps TRBD1 (6 bases). Germline assignment: CDR1 MNHEY and CDR2 SMNVEV (reference sequence). Trimming stripped 4 bases from V and 2 bases from J, with 18 bases between. The CDR3 totals 17 residues. CDR3 in amino acids: CASSSPTRGGGNQPQHF. The DNA of the CDR3 is TGTGCCAGCAGTTCACCCACCCGAGGGGGTGGCAATCAGCCCCAGCATTTT.

V and J are TRBV23-1 and TRBJ2-1, with 12 bases matching TRBD2. TRBV23-1 is an ORF, and what it does is uncertain. The CDR3 has 16 amino acids. V gave up 6 bases and J gave up 8 bases; unmatched junction bases: 11. Here the CDR3 reads CASSPTSGGSNDEQFF. For the CDR3, the DNA is TGCGCCAGCAGCCCCACTAGCGGGGGGTCGAACGATGAGCAGTTCTTC.

The chain uses TRBV5-1 and TRBJ2-5, with TRBD1 identical over 8 bases. Looked up from germline, CDR1 is SGHRS and CDR2 is YFSETQ. The V segment lost 5 bases and the J segment 3 bases; nucleotides outside the gene matches: 9. The CDR3 is 15 amino acids. In nucleotides, the CDR3 is TGCGCCAGCAGAGGGGCAGGGGGCGCGGAAGAGACCCAGTACTTC. It is translated as CASRGAGGAEETQYF. Full variable domain (outside the CDR3, taken from reference TRBV5-1 and TRBJ2-5): KAGVTQTPRYLIKTRGQQVTLSCSPISGHRSVSWYQQTPGQGLQFLFEYFSETQRNKGNFPGRFSGRQFSNSRSEMNVSTLELGDSALYLCASRGAGGAEETQYFGPGTRLLVL.

The V and J genes are TRBV3-1 (or the pseudogene TRBV3-2) and TRBJ1-4; a weak D match, TRBD1 (5 bases). The CDR3 has 13 residues. CDR1 is LGHDT and CDR2 is YNNKEL in the germline V gene (reference sequence). The ends were cut back, 0 bases at V and 11 bases at J, with 10 bases in the middle. The CDR3 spells CASSQDSRAKLFF. The CDR3 DNA reads as TGTGCCAGCAGCCAAGATTCCAGGGCGAAACTGTTTTTT.

The gene calls are TRBV18 and TRBJ1-6; D call uncertain. CDR1 is KGHSH, CDR2 LQKENI, per germline. Trimming stripped 5 bases from V and 9 bases from J, with 14 bases between. The CDR3 spans 14 residues. This CDR3 is CASSYGVEISPLHF. CDR3 nucleotide sequence: TGTGCCAGCTCATACGGGGTGGAAATTTCACCCCTCCACTTT.

The V call is TRBV5-1, the J call TRBJ2-7, with D tentatively TRBD1 (6 bases). Germline V gene sequence: CDR1 SGHRS, CDR2 YFSETQ. The CDR3 sequence is 14 residues long. V was shortened by 8 bases and J by 0 bases, with 15 bases between the two germline ends. CDR3 loop: CARPGVLSSYEQYV. CDR3 coding DNA: TGCGCCAGGCCAGGGGTCCTTAGCTCCTACGAGCAGTACGTC.

V usage is TRBV7-8 and J usage is TRBJ2-5; the D gene is possibly TRBD2 (6 bases). V was pared by 8 bases and J by 5 bases, with 15 bases between. The CDR3 is 13 residues long. Germline V gives CDR1 SGHVS, CDR2 FQNEAQ. The CDR3 sequence: CASFGGQLETQYF. The CDR3 DNA reads TGTGCCAGCTTTGGAGGGCAGCTCGAGACCCAGTACTTC. Filled out from reference TRBV7-8 and TRBJ2-5, the complete variable domain reads GAGVSQSPRYKVAKRGQDVALRCDPISGHVSLFWYQQALGQGPEFLTYFQNEAQLDKSGLPSDRFFAERPEGSVSTLKIQRTQQEDSAVYLCASFGGQLETQYFGPGTRLLVL.

The chain combines TRBV2 with TRBJ1-5; D might be TRBD1 (5 bases). The germline V gene encodes CDR1 SNHLY and CDR2 FYNNEI. The CDR3 consists of 15 residues. V lost 3 bases and J 4 bases, leaving 13 bases between the germline ends. CDR3: CASSESRAGNQPQHF. In DNA, the CDR3 is TGTGCCAGCAGTGAGTCCAGGGCAGGGAATCAGCCCCAGCATTTT. The variable domain in full, with the rest retrieved from reference TRBV2 and TRBJ1-5, is EPEVTQTPSHQVTQMGQEVILRCVPISNHLYFYWYRQILGQKVEFLVSFYNNEISEKSEIFDDQFSVERPDGSNFTLKIRSTKLEDSAMYFCASSESRAGNQPQHFGDGTRLSIL.

The chain joins TRBV2 to TRBJ1-5, with a weak D call TRBD1 (5 bases). In germline, CDR1 is SNHLY, CDR2 FYNNEI. V lost 7 bases, J lost 5 bases, and 12 bases lay in between. This CDR3 is 13 amino acids long. The CDR3 here is CASTLGVDQPQHF. The CDR3 DNA is TGTGCCAGCACCCTAGGGGTAGATCAGCCCCAGCATTTT.

The chain couples TRBV19 to TRBJ1-3; D remains ambiguous. This CDR3 contains 17 residues. V dropped 10 bases and J dropped 1 base, with 23 bases sitting between them. Per the germline V gene, CDR1 is LNHDA and CDR2 is SQIVND (reference sequence). This chain's CDR3 is CATARAGSVYSGNTIYF. DNA for the CDR3: TGTGCCACGGCGAGGGCAGGATCAGTCTATTCTGGAAACACCATATATTTT.

The chain couples TRBV20-1 to TRBJ2-5, with 10 bases identical to TRBD2. The CDR3 is 16 amino acids. J lost 9 bases, V lost 3 bases, and 16 bases had no gene match. Germline V lookup: CDR1 DFQATT, CDR2 SNEGSKA (reference sequence). The CDR3 DNA reads as TGCAGTGCTAGTCGGGCTAGCGGGGGTTCAAATTTACCCCAGTACTTC. Residues: CSASRASGGSNLPQYF.

The chain uses TRBV6-5 and TRBJ2-3; 11 nucleotides agree with TRBD1. Germline V gene sequence: CDR1 MNHEY, CDR2 SVGAGI. Losses at the gene ends were 7 bases for V and 6 bases for J; bases not matched to a gene: 9. The length of the CDR3 is 15 residues. The CDR3 sequence is CASTGTGGAWDTQYF. The CDR3 DNA reads TGTGCCAGCACCGGGACAGGGGGGGCTTGGGATACGCAGTATTTT.

The rearrangement links TRBV7-2 to TRBJ1-1, with D possibly TRBD1 on 5 matching bases. Trimming took off 4 bases at V and 5 bases at J, with 11 bases between the two ends. The CDR3 totals 13 residues. Germline CDR1 SGHTA, CDR2 FQGNSA. This chain's CDR3 is CASSSLDRTEAFF. DNA for the CDR3: TGTGCCAGCAGCTCTTTAGACAGAACTGAAGCTTTCTTT.

The CDR3 region is CASSGSYEQYF. Written as DNA, the CDR3 is TGTGCCAGCAGCGGGAGCTACGAGCAGTACTTC. The V gene is TRBV5-5, the J gene TRBJ2-7, with D possibly being TRBD2 (5 bases). Germline CDR1 and CDR2: SGHKS and YYEKEE (reference sequence). This CDR3 is 11 amino acids long. V lost 4 bases, J lost 3 bases, and 5 bases lay in between.

This clone has just one count. The genes are TRBV29-1 and TRBJ2-4; D is perhaps TRBD2 (6 bases). Deletions cut 4 bases from V and 0 bases from J, with 13 bases between. Looked up from germline, CDR1 is SQVTM and CDR2 is ANQGSEA. The CDR3 length is 15 residues. The CDR3 DNA reads as TGCAGCGTTGGGTTCGGGGGTTTAGCCAAAAACATTCAGTACTTC. Its protein is CSVGFGGLAKNIQYF. Combining the CDR3 with reference TRBV29-1 and TRBJ2-4 gives the whole variable domain SAVISQKPSRDICQRGTSLTIQCQVDSQVTMMFWYRQQPGQSLTLIATANQGSEATYESGFVIDKFPISRPNLTFSTLTVSNMSPEDSSIYLCSVGFGGLAKNIQYFGAGTRLSVL.

The V gene is TRBV6-6, the J gene TRBJ1-5; maybe TRBD1 (5 bases). Germline values: CDR1 MNHNY, CDR2 SVGAGI (reference sequence). This CDR3 has 16 residues. Between the trimmed V and J ends, which lost 0 bases and 0 bases, there was a span of 9 bases. CDR3 bases: TGTGCCAGCAGTTACTCGGGGGACTTTAGCAATCAGCCCCAGCATTTT. Protein product: CASSYSGDFSNQPQHF.

The genes are TRBV27 and TRBJ1-3; 7 nucleotides line up with TRBD1. This CDR3 region has 14 residues. Trimming at V came to 6 bases and at J to 2 bases, leaving 4 bases not matched to a gene. Germline V gives CDR1 MNHEY, CDR2 SMNVEV (reference sequence). This CDR3 is CASSPGQTGNTIYF. CDR3 nucleotides: TGTGCCAGCAGCCCGGGACAGACTGGAAACACCATATATTTT.

The chain carries TRBV25-1 and TRBJ2-7; D gene ambiguous. Trimming stripped 3 bases from V and 3 bases from J, with 12 bases between. Per germline, CDR1 MGHDK and CDR2 SYGVNS. The CDR3 spans 14 residues. The CDR3 DNA follows: TGTGCCAGCAGTGAGTGGGCAGGTTTCTACGAGCAGTACTTC. Translated, it gives CASSEWAGFYEQYF.

This clone was observed once. The genes are TRBV27 and TRBJ1-5; TRBD1 matches at 7 bases. The germline gives CDR1 MNHEY, CDR2 SMNVEV (reference sequence). After removal of 3 bases from V and 9 bases from J, the junction contained 23 bases not matched to a gene. This CDR3 contains 19 residues. The CDR3 DNA is TGTGCCAGCAGTTTCCTACCCCGACAGGGAGTGGTGAATAGGGGGCCCCAGCATTTT. This sequence encodes CASSFLPRQGVVNRGPQHF.

The J gene is TRBJ1-4, the V gene TRBV30; perhaps TRBD1 as D (5 bases). With 1 base removed from V and 7 bases from J, the gap between germline ends came to 16 bases. The germline CDR1 and CDR2 sequences are GTSNPN and SVGIG (reference sequence). The CDR3 runs 15 residues. The CDR3 bases are TGTGCCTGGAGTGGAGGGGAGGGGTGGGGTGAAAAACTGTTTTTT. This sequence encodes CAWSGGEGWGEKLFF.

The chain employs TRBV7-2 and TRBJ1-1; TRBD1 might be the D (5 bases). The germline V gene has CDR1 SGHTA and CDR2 FQGNSA. Trimming removed 0 bases from V and 9 bases from J, with 11 bases in between. The CDR3 is made up of 13 amino acids. The CDR3 is CASSLAPQGKAFF. The CDR3 region has the DNA TGTGCCAGCAGCTTAGCGCCCCAGGGTAAAGCTTTCTTT.

The chain has TRBV30 and TRBJ1-6; 8 nucleotides agree with TRBD1. CDR1 is GTSNPN, CDR2 SVGIG, per germline (reference sequence). This CDR3 contains 13 residues. V lost 3 bases, J lost 9 bases, and 4 bases stayed unmatched. The CDR3 nucleotides are TGTGCCTGGAGCGGCGGACAGGGTTCACCCCTCCACTTT. Protein: CAWSGGQGSPLHF.

This clone showed up many times. The chain links TRBV7-2 to TRBJ2-1, with 7 nucleotides matching TRBD2. Per the germline V gene, CDR1 is SGHTA and CDR2 is FQGNSA. The ends lost 0 bases at V and 0 bases at J; junction bases unmatched: 2. The CDR3 totals 16 residues. The CDR3 DNA sequence: TGTGCCAGCAGCTTAGCGGGGGGGAACTCCTACAATGAGCAGTTCTTC. Translating gives CASSLAGGNSYNEQFF.

The rearrangement links TRBV5-1 to TRBJ2-3, with 12 bases aligning to TRBD2. This CDR3 contains 17 residues. V gave up 0 bases and J gave up 5 bases; unmatched junction bases: 7. Germline CDR1 reads SGHRS; CDR2 reads YFSETQ. CDR3 bases: TGCGCCAGCAGCTTGGGCGGGACTAGCGGGCCGGTAGATACGCAGTATTTT. The encoded protein is CASSLGGTSGPVDTQYF.

The chain couples TRBV5-1 to TRBJ2-4, with 7 nucleotides matching TRBD1. CDR3 length equals 14 residues. From germline, CDR1 is SGHRS and CDR2 YFSETQ. V was clipped by 4 bases and J by 8 bases; unmatched bases: 9. CDR3 sequence: CASSRGQPWDIQYF. In DNA, the CDR3 is TGCGCCAGCAGCCGGGGACAGCCTTGGGACATTCAGTACTTC.

This chain connects TRBV5-1 to TRBJ1-1, with 7 bases identical to TRBD1. Germline V lookup: CDR1 SGHRS, CDR2 YFSETQ. This CDR3 contains 17 residues. Losses at the gene ends were 1 base for V and 4 bases for J; bases not matched to a gene: 13. In nucleotides, the CDR3 is TGCGCCAGCAGCTTGTCCGGGACAGCCGACGTGTCCACTGAAGCTTTCTTT. This gives the protein CASSLSGTADVSTEAFF.

The chain links TRBV6-1 to TRBJ1-4, with D maybe TRBD1 (5 bases). Trimming left V 3 bases short and J 7 bases short, with 21 bases between. The CDR3 is made up of 17 amino acids. Germline V gene data show CDR1 as MNHNS and CDR2 as SASEGT. For the CDR3, the DNA is TGTGCCAGCAGTGAGTTGTTTGGAGGGGTTGTAGGTGAAAAACTGTTTTTT. Residues: CASSELFGGVVGEKLFF.

The chain joins TRBV10-2 to TRBJ2-1, with 11 positions matching TRBD2. Germline-derived CDR1 and CDR2 are WSHSY and SAAADI. The junction had 3 bases not matched to a gene; V was cut back by 3 bases and J by 5 bases. The CDR3 has 15 amino acids. This CDR3 reads CASSDLAGGDNEQFF. In DNA, the CDR3 is TGCGCCAGCAGTGATCTAGCGGGGGGAGACAATGAGCAGTTCTTC.